This T cell receptor beta chain was found in a study of blood T cells in healthy people across ages. V trimming: 7 bases; J trimming: 4 bases; junction bases outside the gene matches: 3. This CDR3 region has 14 residues. Germline V lookup: CDR1 ENHRY, CDR2 SYGVKD. Through a sample-barcoded 5' primer and a J-beta primer mix, a second PCR was run for roughly 7 to 11 cycles. TCRdb re-analysed the 5' RACE reads in MiXCR, keeping a single row per CDR3 protein. Seen here are under 800,000 distinct CDR3 sequences, roughly 21% observed once, and the top ten hold 3.5% to 4%. The V call is TRBV10-3, the J call TRBJ2-7; TRBD2 matches 14 bases. The receptor's source is a man between 65 and 79 years old in good health. The sequencing input was blood. The CDR3 is CAIKGLAGDYEQYF. The CDR3 nucleotides are TGTGCCATCAAGGGACTAGCGGGAGATTACGAGCAGTACTTC.